This section outlines one T cell receptor beta chain sequence together with its context. The PCR contained 60 Vbeta and 13 Jbeta primers. Clones were read by immunoSEQ multiplex PCR, and TCRdb kept only the in-frame ones, dropping some. The profile shows 99,000 or so clones, around 86% of them singletons. The sample belongs to a study of cytomegalovirus exposure and HLA in healthy donors. The CDR3 totals 16 residues. V lost 4 bases and J lost 2; bases outside the gene matches: 10. Looked up from germline, CDR1 is LGHNT and CDR2 is FRNRAP. The sequencing input was PBMCs. The TCR sequence derives from a man aged 25-45 years in good health and CMV-seropositive. V and J are TRBV12-5 and TRBJ1-2; 7 bases fit TRBD1. The CDR3 DNA is TGTGCTAGTGGTTCCGTGGAGGGGGCTTCGAACTATGGCTACACCTTC. This translates into CASGSVEGASNYGYTF.